The present T cell receptor beta chain was sequenced within a study of identical twins. Study outcomes and limitations: Conclusions were drawn cross-sectionally by statistical analysis, without following the same donors.

The CDR3 is 15 residues long. V dropped 7 bases and J dropped 3 bases, with 19 bases sitting between them. CDR1 is MGHDK, CDR2 SYGVNS, per germline. This clonotype was picked up a small number of times. Antigen: not known. A universal primer site was added by template switching, and unique molecular identifiers were carried by the cDNA. Each CDR3 protein is one row after TCRdb ran MiXCR on the 5' RACE reads. Among a few hundred thousand distinct CDR3 sequences listed, more than 6.5% were seen once. The same sample was also studied in work on yellow fever vaccine responses in identical twins. According to that study: After vaccination, twins' T cell response reportedly seemed partly convergent, partly personalized.

The TCR sequence derives from a woman between 18 and 29 years old in good health. Input material: memory (CD45RO+) T cells sorted from blood. The genes are TRBV25-1 and TRBJ2-7, with D possibly being TRBD2 (6 bases). The CDR3 sequence: CASMGLGGSRYEQYF. The CDR3 DNA is TGTGCCAGCATGGGGCTGGGGGGATCGCGCTACGAGCAGTACTTC.